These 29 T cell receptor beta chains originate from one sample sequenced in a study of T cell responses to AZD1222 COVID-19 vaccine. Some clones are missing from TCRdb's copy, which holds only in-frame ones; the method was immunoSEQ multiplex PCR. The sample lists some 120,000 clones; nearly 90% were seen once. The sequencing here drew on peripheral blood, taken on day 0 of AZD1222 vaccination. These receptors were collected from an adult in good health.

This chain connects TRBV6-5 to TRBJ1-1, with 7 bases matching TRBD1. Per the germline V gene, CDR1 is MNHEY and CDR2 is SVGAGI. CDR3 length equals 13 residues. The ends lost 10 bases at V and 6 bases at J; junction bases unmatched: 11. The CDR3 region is CATLIGGQSEAFF. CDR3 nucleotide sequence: TGTGCCACCCTCATCGGGGGACAGTCTGAAGCTTTCTTT.

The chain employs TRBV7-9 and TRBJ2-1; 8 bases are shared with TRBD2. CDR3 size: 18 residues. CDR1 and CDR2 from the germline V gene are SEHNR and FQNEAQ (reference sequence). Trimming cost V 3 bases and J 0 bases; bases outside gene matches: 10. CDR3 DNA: TGTGCCAGCAGCTTCCCCCTTCGGACTAGCATCTCCTACAATGAGCAGTTCTTC. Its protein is CASSFPLRTSISYNEQFF.

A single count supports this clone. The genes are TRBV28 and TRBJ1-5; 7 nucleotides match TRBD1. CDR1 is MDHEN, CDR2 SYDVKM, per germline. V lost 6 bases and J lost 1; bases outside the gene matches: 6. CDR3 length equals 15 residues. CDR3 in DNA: TGTGCCAGCAGGCGGACAGGCCCGAGCAATCAGCCCCAGCATTTT. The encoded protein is CASRRTGPSNQPQHF.

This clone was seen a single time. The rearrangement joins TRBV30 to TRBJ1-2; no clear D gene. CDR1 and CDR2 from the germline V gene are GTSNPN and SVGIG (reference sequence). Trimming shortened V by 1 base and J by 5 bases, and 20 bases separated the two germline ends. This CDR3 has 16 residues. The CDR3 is CAWSDPFAFTHYGYTF. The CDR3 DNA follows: TGTGCCTGGAGTGACCCGTTTGCTTTCACTCATTATGGCTACACCTTC.

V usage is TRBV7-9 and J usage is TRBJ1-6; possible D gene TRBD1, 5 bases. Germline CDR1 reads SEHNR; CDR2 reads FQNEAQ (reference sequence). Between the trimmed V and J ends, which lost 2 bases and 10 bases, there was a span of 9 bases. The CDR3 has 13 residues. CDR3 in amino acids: CASSLQGSSPLHF. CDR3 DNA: TGTGCCAGCAGCTTACAGGGTAGCTCACCCCTCCACTTT.

The CDR3: CASSLTRGGNQPQHF. The CDR3 nucleotides read TGTGCCAGCAGTCTCACCAGGGGAGGCAATCAGCCCCAGCATTTT. The genes are TRBV2 and TRBJ1-5; possible D gene TRBD1, 6 bases. Germline values: CDR1 SNHLY, CDR2 FYNNEI. The CDR3 is 15 amino acids. Between the trimmed V and J ends, which lost 5 bases and 2 bases, there was a span of 13 bases.

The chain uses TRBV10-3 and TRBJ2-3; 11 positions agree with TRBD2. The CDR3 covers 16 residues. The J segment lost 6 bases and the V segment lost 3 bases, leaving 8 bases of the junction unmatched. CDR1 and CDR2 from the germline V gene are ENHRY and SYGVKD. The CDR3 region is CAISESASGGWDTQYF. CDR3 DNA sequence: TGTGCCATCAGTGAATCGGCTAGCGGGGGGTGGGATACGCAGTATTTT.

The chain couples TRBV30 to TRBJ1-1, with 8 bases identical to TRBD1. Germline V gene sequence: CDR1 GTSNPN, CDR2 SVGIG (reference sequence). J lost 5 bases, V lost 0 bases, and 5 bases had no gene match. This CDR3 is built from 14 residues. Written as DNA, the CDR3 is TGTGCCTGGAGTGTACTGCAGGGGGCTACTGAAGCTTTCTTT. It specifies CAWSVLQGATEAFF.

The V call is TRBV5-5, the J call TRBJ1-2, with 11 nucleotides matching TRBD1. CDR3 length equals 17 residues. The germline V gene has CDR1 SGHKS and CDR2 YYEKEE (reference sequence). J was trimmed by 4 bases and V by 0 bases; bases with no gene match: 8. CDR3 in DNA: TGTGCCAGCAGCTTGGGGACAGGGGGCTCAAACCCCTATGGCTACACCTTC. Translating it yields CASSLGTGGSNPYGYTF. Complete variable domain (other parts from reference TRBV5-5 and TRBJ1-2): DAGVTQSPTHLIKTRGQQVTLRCSPISGHKSVSWYQQVLGQGPQFIFQYYEKEERGRGNFPDRFSARQFPNYSSELNVNALLLGDSALYLCASSLGTGGSNPYGYTFGSGTRLTVV.

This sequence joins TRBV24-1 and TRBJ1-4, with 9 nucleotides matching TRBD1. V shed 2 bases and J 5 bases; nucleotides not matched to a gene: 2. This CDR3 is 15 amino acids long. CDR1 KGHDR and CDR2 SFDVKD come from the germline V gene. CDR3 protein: CATSDSTGGNEKLFF. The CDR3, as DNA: TGTGCCACCAGTGATTCGACAGGGGGAAATGAAAAACTGTTTTTT.

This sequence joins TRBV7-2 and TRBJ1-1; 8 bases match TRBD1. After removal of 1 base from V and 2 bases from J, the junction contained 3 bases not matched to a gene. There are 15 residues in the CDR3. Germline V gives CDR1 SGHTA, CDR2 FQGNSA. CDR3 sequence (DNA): TGTGCCAGCAGCTTAGTAACAGGGGGTAACACTGAAGCTTTCTTT. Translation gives CASSLVTGGNTEAFF.

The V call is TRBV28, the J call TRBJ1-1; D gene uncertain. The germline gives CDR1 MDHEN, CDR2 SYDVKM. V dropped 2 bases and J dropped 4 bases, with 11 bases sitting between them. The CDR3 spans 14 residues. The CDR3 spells CASSLPAGSTEAFF. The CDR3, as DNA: TGTGCCAGCAGTTTACCAGCCGGGAGCACTGAAGCTTTCTTT.

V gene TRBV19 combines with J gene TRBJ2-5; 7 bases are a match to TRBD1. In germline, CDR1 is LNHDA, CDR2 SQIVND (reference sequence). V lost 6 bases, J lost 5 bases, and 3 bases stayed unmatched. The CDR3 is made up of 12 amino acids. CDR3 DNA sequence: TGTGCCAGTAGAAAGGGGGCCGAGACCCAGTACTTC. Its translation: CASRKGAETQYF.

For the CDR3, the DNA is TGTGCCAGCAGCCCGCGACGGGGACAGGGTAACAATGAGCAGTTCTTC. It encodes CASSPRRGQGNNEQFF. V and J are TRBV11-2 and TRBJ2-1; 9 bases match TRBD1. CDR1 and CDR2 (germline): SGHAT, FQNNGV. V dropped 5 bases and J dropped 5; count of bases not matched to a gene: 10. This CDR3 is built from 16 residues.

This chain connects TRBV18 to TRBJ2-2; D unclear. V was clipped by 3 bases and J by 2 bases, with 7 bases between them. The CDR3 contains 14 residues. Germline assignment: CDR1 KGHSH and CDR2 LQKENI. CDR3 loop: CASSPFGNTGELFF. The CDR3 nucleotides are TGTGCCAGCTCACCCTTTGGCAACACCGGGGAGCTGTTTTTT.

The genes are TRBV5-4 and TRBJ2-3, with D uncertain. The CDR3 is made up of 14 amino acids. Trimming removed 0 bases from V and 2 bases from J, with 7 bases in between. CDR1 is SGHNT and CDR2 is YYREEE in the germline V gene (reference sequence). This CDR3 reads CASSLAQTTDTQYF. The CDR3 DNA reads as TGTGCCAGCAGCTTGGCCCAGACCACAGATACGCAGTATTTT.

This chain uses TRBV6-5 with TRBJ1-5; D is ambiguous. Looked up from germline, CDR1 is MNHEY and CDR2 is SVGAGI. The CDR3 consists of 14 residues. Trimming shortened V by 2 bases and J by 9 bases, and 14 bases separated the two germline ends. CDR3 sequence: CASSYAGASWPQHF. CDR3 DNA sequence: TGTGCCAGCAGTTACGCGGGAGCCTCGTGGCCCCAGCATTTT.

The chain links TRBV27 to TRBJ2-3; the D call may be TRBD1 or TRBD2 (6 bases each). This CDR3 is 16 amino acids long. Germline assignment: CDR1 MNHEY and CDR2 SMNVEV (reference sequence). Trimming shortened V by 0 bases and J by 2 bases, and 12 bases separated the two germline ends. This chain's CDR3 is CASSLSPGAFTDTQYF. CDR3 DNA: TGTGCCAGCAGTTTATCGCCGGGGGCCTTCACAGATACGCAGTATTTT.

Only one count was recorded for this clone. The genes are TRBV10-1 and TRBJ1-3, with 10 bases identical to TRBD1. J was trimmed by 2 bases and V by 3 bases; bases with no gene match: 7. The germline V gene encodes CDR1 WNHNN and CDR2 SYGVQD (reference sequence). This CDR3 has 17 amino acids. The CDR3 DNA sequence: TGCGCCAGCAGTGATTCACGGGACAGGGGCCCTGGAAACACCATATATTTT. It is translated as CASSDSRDRGPGNTIYF.

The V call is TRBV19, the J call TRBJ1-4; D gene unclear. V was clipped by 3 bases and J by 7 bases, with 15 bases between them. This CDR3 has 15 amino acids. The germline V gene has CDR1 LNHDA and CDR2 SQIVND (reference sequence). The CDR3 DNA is TGTGCCAGTAGTATCACCTCCGGGAATGTTGAAAAACTGTTTTTT. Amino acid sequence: CASSITSGNVEKLFF.

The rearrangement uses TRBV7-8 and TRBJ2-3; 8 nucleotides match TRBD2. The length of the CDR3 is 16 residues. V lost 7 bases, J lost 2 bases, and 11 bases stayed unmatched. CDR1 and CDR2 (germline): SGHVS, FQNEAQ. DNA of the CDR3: TGTGCCAGCACACGCCGGACTAGCTTAGTCACAGATACGCAGTATTTT. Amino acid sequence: CASTRRTSLVTDTQYF.

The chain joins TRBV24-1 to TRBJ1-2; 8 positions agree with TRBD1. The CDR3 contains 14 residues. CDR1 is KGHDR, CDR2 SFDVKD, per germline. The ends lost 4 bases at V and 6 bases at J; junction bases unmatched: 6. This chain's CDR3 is CATSDQTGADGYTF. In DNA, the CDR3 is TGTGCCACCAGTGACCAGACAGGGGCCGATGGCTACACCTTC.

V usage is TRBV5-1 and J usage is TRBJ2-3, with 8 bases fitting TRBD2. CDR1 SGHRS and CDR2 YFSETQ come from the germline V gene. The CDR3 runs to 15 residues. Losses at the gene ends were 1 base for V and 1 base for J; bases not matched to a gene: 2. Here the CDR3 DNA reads TGCGCCAGCAGCTTGAATAGCGGGGGCACAGATACGCAGTATTTT. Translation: CASSLNSGGTDTQYF.

The CDR3 nucleotides read TGTGCCAGCAGCCAGCCCGGGACAACTAACTATGGCTACACCTTC. This gives the protein CASSQPGTTNYGYTF. The genes are TRBV3-1 (or the pseudogene TRBV3-2) and TRBJ1-2; D might be TRBD1 (6 bases). This CDR3 is built from 15 residues. Germline V gives CDR1 LGHDT, CDR2 YNNKEL (reference sequence). The V end lost 3 bases, the J end lost 0 bases, and 11 bases lay between the germline ends.

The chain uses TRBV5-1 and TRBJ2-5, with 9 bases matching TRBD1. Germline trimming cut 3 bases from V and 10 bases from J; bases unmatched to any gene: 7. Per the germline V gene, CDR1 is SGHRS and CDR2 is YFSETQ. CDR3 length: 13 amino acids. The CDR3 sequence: CASSSSGQGFQYF. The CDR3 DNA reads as TGCGCCAGCAGCTCCTCTGGACAGGGGTTCCAGTACTTC.

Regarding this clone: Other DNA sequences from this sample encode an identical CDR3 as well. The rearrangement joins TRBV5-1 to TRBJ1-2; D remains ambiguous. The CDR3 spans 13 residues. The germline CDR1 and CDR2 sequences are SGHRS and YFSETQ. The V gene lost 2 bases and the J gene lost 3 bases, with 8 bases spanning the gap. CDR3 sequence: CASSLDGDYGYTF. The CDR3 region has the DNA TGCGCCAGCAGCTTAGACGGGGACTATGGCTACACCTTC. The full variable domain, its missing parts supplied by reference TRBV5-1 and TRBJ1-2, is KAGVTQTPRYLIKTRGQQVTLSCSPISGHRSVSWYQQTPGQGLQFLFEYFSETQRNKGNFPGRFSGRQFSNSRSEMNVSTLELGDSALYLCASSLDGDYGYTFGSGTRLTVV.

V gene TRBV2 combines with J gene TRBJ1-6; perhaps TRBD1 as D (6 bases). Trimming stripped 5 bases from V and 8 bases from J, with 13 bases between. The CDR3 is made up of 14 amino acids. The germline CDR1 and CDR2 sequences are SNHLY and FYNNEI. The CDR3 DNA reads TGTGCCAGCAGTTGGACAGCCTCCTATTCACCCCTCCACTTT. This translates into CASSWTASYSPLHF.

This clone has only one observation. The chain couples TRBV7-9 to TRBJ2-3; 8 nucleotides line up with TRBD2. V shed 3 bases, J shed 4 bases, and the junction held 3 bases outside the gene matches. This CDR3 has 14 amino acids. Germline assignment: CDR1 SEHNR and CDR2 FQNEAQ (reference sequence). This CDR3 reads CASSFGLAPDTQYF. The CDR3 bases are TGTGCCAGCAGCTTCGGACTAGCTCCAGATACGCAGTATTTT.

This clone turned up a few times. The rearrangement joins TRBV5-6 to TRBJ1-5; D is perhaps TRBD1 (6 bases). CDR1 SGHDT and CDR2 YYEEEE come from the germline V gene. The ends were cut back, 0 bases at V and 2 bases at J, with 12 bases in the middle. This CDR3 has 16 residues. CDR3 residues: CASSLGGQWGNQPQHF. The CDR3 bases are TGTGCCAGCAGCTTGGGTGGACAGTGGGGCAATCAGCCCCAGCATTTT.